This passage covers 9 T cell receptor beta chains from one sample sequenced in a study of beta chain features in type 1 diabetes. Study-wide findings and caveats: When Type 1 diabetes patients were examined, their TCRB CDR3s proved moderately but significantly shorter in all four CD4+ subsets.

Expressed TCRB transcripts were sequenced because the isolated RNA had all been reverse transcribed beforehand. The protocol was immunoSEQ multiplex PCR, while the TCRdb copy is restricted to in-frame clones and leaves out a portion. The table includes about 340,000 clones, roughly 9% detected once. No antigen is known for these receptors. Sequencing input: central memory CD4+ T cells from blood. The receptors stem from a man aged 25 to 45 with type 1 diabetes.

The chain carries TRBV7-9 and TRBJ2-1; no definite D call. The ends were cut back, 6 bases at V and 7 bases at J, with 4 bases in the middle. CDR3 length: 10 residues. The germline CDR1 and CDR2 sequences are SEHNR and FQNEAQ (reference sequence). Here the CDR3 reads CASRGNEQFF. The CDR3 DNA is TGTGCCAGCAGGGGGAATGAGCAGTTCTTC.

The chain has TRBV6-6 and TRBJ1-6; 8 positions agree with TRBD1. Germline CDR1 is MNHNY and CDR2 is SVGAGI (reference sequence). The CDR3 runs to 15 residues. V trimming: 4 bases; J trimming: 5 bases; junction bases outside the gene matches: 4. CDR3 bases: TGTGCCAGCAGTTCCGCGGGACAGGATAATTCACCCCTCCACTTT. This gives the protein CASSSAGQDNSPLHF.

This clone was seen more than once but under ten times. The chain joins TRBV7-2 to TRBJ2-3, with 13 bases aligning to TRBD2. V shed 3 bases and J 2 bases; nucleotides not matched to a gene: 5. The length of the CDR3 is 17 residues. Germline CDR1 reads SGHTA; CDR2 reads FQGNSA. The CDR3 spells CASSLVLAGGFTDTQYF. The CDR3 DNA follows: TGTGCCAGCAGCTTGGTACTAGCGGGGGGGTTCACAGATACGCAGTATTTT.

The chain combines TRBV28 with TRBJ1-4, with no clear D. V lost 6 bases to trimming and J lost 0 bases, with 2 bases between them. Germline values: CDR1 MDHEN, CDR2 SYDVKM. This CDR3 is built from 12 residues. CDR3 residues: CASRSTNEKLFF. CDR3 nucleotides: TGTGCCAGCAGGTCAACTAATGAAAAACTGTTTTTT.

Concerning this clone: Other nucleotide sequences in the sample specify the same CDR3. The chain has TRBV5-4 and TRBJ2-2; 7 bases align to TRBD2. Germline V CDR1 and CDR2: SGHNT, YYREEE (reference sequence). The ends lost 0 bases at V and 1 base at J; junction bases unmatched: 0. This CDR3 contains 15 residues. In nucleotides, the CDR3 is TGTGCCAGCAGCTTGGGCGGGGGGAACACCGGGGAGCTGTTTTTT. Protein sequence: CASSLGGGNTGELFF.

This clone turned up a few times. The V call is TRBV2, the J call TRBJ2-6, with a weak D call TRBD2 (6 bases). V dropped 2 bases and J dropped 2 bases, with 7 bases sitting between them. This CDR3 comprises 15 residues. CDR1 is SNHLY, CDR2 FYNNEI, per germline. As DNA, the CDR3 is TGTGCCAGCAGTGAAACGGGGGCTGGGGCCAACGTCCTGACTTTC. It yields the protein CASSETGAGANVLTF.

This clone was recorded many times. The rearrangement uses TRBV19 and TRBJ1-3; no firm D call. The CDR3 consists of 16 residues. CDR1 is LNHDA, CDR2 SQIVND, per germline (reference sequence). The V gene lost 3 bases and the J gene lost 3 bases, with 15 bases spanning the gap. The CDR3 protein is CASSMWSGSHGNTIYF. The CDR3, as DNA: TGTGCCAGTAGTATGTGGTCTGGCAGCCATGGAAACACCATATATTTT.

This clone was seen more than once but under ten times. The chain combines TRBV6-5 with TRBJ2-1; possibly TRBD1 for D (6 bases). The length of the CDR3 is 14 residues. With 8 bases removed from V and 3 bases from J, the gap between germline ends came to 14 bases. From germline, CDR1 is MNHEY and CDR2 SVGAGI. The CDR3 nucleotides read TGTGCCAGCTCAAAAGGGACAAACTACAATGAGCAGTTCTTC. Protein sequence: CASSKGTNYNEQFF.

The J gene is TRBJ2-7, the V gene TRBV4-3; D not resolved. V lost 0 bases and J lost 0, with 9 bases in between. The V gene's germline CDR1 is LGHNA and CDR2 YSLEER. This CDR3 has 15 residues. The CDR3 DNA follows: TGCGCCAGCAGCCAAGACTCAGGCAGCTCCTACGAGCAGTACTTC. Protein sequence: CASSQDSGSSYEQYF.